These 13 T cell receptor beta chains were sequenced from one sample in a study of blood T cell repertoires in COVID-19. TCRdb's copy holds only in-frame clones and misses some; the assay was immunoSEQ multiplex PCR. This sample yields about 210,000 clones, of which around 88% are seen a single time; roughly 8% belongs to the top ten. Sequenced material: peripheral blood. The receptors stem from a woman between 45 and 60 years old with acute or convalescent COVID-19.

This sequence joins TRBV19 and TRBJ2-3; weak D call: TRBD2 (6 bases). Per germline, CDR1 LNHDA and CDR2 SQIVND (reference sequence). This CDR3 has 17 amino acids. The V gene lost 0 bases and the J gene lost 0 bases, with 13 bases spanning the gap. CDR3 nucleotides: TGTGCCAGTAGTATAGAGGGGACTTTTCTAAGCACAGATACGCAGTATTTT. Translation: CASSIEGTFLSTDTQYF.

The chain couples TRBV2 to TRBJ1-1, with D possibly matching TRBD1 (6 bases). From germline, CDR1 is SNHLY and CDR2 FYNNEI. Trimming shortened V by 3 bases and J by 1 base, and 12 bases separated the two germline ends. The CDR3 is made up of 15 amino acids. CDR3 sequence (DNA): TGTGCCAGCAGTGACACTGGACAGTGGAACACTGAAGCTTTCTTT. Translating it yields CASSDTGQWNTEAFF.

The CDR3 here is CATSRERAGQGVNEQFF. The DNA of the CDR3 is TGTGCCACCAGCAGAGAGCGCGCGGGACAGGGGGTCAATGAGCAGTTCTTC. The chain is built from TRBV15 and TRBJ2-1; TRBD1 aligns across 11 bases. CDR1 is LNHNV and CDR2 is YYDKDF in the germline V gene (reference sequence). J lost 6 bases, V lost 0 bases, and 7 bases had no gene match. The CDR3 is made up of 17 amino acids.

The chain has TRBV30 and TRBJ2-3, with D maybe TRBD2 (5 bases). CDR1 is GTSNPN and CDR2 is SVGIG in the germline V gene (reference sequence). Trimming removed 1 base at V and 6 bases at J, with 8 bases between. CDR3 length equals 12 residues. CDR3 in DNA: TGTGCCTGGAGTGGGGAGATGGATACGCAGTATTTT. It translates to CAWSGEMDTQYF.

The gene calls are TRBV7-2 and TRBJ2-7; D perhaps matches TRBD2 (6 bases). The CDR3 loop spans 14 amino acids. Trimming pared 1 base from V and 3 bases from J, leaving 10 bases between. From germline, CDR1 is SGHTA and CDR2 FQGNSA. This CDR3 is CASSLGIADYEQYF. The CDR3 nucleotides read TGTGCCAGCAGCTTAGGAATAGCGGACTACGAGCAGTACTTC. The whole variable domain, filled in from reference TRBV7-2 and TRBJ2-7, reads GAGVSQSPSNKVTEKGKDVELRCDPISGHTALYWYRQSLGQGLEFLIYFQGNSAPDKSGLPSDRFSAERTGGSVSTLTIQRTQQEDSAVYLCASSLGIADYEQYFGPGTRLTVT.

The chain uses TRBV18 and TRBJ2-6; 8 positions agree with TRBD1. The CDR3 contains 18 residues. With 2 bases clipped from V and 4 bases from J, the junction kept 10 bases outside the gene matches. Germline values: CDR1 KGHSH, CDR2 LQKENI. The CDR3 region has the DNA TGTGCCAGCTCACCAGGGCAGGGGGCAACGGTGGGGGCCAACGTCCTGACTTTC. This codes for CASSPGQGATVGANVLTF.

The V call is TRBV19, the J call TRBJ2-7; perhaps TRBD2 as D (6 bases). Between the trimmed V and J ends, which lost 3 bases and 0 bases, there was a span of 9 bases. The CDR3 consists of 14 residues. Germline loops: CDR1 LNHDA, CDR2 SQIVND (reference sequence). The DNA of the CDR3 is TGTGCCAGTAGTATCGCGGGGAACTCCTACGAGCAGTACTTC. Encoded protein: CASSIAGNSYEQYF.

The V and J genes are TRBV20-1 and TRBJ2-7, with 12 bases matching TRBD1. V was clipped by 3 bases and J by 7 bases; unmatched bases: 13. The CDR3 length is 16 residues. Germline CDR1 and CDR2: DFQATT and SNEGSKA (reference sequence). CDR3 sequence: CSASEPLGQGAREQYF. CDR3 in DNA: TGCAGTGCTAGTGAACCCCTGGGACAGGGGGCGAGGGAGCAGTACTTC.

This chain links TRBV6-6 with TRBJ1-5; unclear D gene. Germline CDR1 is MNHNY and CDR2 is SVGAGI (reference sequence). Deletions cut 2 bases from V and 3 bases from J, with 11 bases between. The CDR3 runs to 15 residues. CDR3: CASSYQVVNNQPQHF. In DNA, the CDR3 is TGTGCCAGCAGTTACCAGGTTGTGAACAATCAGCCCCAGCATTTT.

This clone was observed a handful of times. The V gene is TRBV9, the J gene TRBJ1-4; 9 bases line up with TRBD1. There are 15 residues in the CDR3. CDR1 and CDR2 from the germline V gene are SGDLS and YYNGEE. The ends lost 4 bases at V and 6 bases at J; junction bases unmatched: 7. This CDR3 is CASSPQGAVDEKLFF. As DNA, the CDR3 is TGTGCCAGCAGCCCACAGGGGGCGGTAGATGAAAAACTGTTTTTT.

This chain uses TRBV18 with TRBJ2-1; D ambiguous. The CDR3 consists of 16 residues. CDR1 and CDR2 (germline): KGHSH, LQKENI. V gave up 0 bases and J gave up 1 base, with 10 bases separating them. The DNA of the CDR3 is TGTGCCAGCTCACCACCGGTAGCTTCTTCCTACAATGAGCAGTTCTTC. It specifies CASSPPVASSYNEQFF.

The chain employs TRBV29-1 and TRBJ2-2; D might be TRBD1 (5 bases). Germline loops: CDR1 SQVTM, CDR2 ANQGSEA. V was shortened by 3 bases and J by 1 base, with 9 bases between the two germline ends. The CDR3 is 14 amino acids. The CDR3 DNA reads TGCAGCGTTGATTGGCAGGGGAACACCGGGGAGCTGTTTTTT. This gives the protein CSVDWQGNTGELFF.

V and J are TRBV28 and TRBJ2-6, with 8 bases that match TRBD1. CDR3 size: 16 residues. V was clipped by 7 bases and J by 4 bases; unmatched bases: 9. Germline CDR1 and CDR2: MDHEN and SYDVKM. The CDR3: CASNGQGNWGANVLTF. In nucleotides, the CDR3 is TGTGCCAGCAACGGACAGGGAAACTGGGGGGCCAACGTCCTGACTTTC.